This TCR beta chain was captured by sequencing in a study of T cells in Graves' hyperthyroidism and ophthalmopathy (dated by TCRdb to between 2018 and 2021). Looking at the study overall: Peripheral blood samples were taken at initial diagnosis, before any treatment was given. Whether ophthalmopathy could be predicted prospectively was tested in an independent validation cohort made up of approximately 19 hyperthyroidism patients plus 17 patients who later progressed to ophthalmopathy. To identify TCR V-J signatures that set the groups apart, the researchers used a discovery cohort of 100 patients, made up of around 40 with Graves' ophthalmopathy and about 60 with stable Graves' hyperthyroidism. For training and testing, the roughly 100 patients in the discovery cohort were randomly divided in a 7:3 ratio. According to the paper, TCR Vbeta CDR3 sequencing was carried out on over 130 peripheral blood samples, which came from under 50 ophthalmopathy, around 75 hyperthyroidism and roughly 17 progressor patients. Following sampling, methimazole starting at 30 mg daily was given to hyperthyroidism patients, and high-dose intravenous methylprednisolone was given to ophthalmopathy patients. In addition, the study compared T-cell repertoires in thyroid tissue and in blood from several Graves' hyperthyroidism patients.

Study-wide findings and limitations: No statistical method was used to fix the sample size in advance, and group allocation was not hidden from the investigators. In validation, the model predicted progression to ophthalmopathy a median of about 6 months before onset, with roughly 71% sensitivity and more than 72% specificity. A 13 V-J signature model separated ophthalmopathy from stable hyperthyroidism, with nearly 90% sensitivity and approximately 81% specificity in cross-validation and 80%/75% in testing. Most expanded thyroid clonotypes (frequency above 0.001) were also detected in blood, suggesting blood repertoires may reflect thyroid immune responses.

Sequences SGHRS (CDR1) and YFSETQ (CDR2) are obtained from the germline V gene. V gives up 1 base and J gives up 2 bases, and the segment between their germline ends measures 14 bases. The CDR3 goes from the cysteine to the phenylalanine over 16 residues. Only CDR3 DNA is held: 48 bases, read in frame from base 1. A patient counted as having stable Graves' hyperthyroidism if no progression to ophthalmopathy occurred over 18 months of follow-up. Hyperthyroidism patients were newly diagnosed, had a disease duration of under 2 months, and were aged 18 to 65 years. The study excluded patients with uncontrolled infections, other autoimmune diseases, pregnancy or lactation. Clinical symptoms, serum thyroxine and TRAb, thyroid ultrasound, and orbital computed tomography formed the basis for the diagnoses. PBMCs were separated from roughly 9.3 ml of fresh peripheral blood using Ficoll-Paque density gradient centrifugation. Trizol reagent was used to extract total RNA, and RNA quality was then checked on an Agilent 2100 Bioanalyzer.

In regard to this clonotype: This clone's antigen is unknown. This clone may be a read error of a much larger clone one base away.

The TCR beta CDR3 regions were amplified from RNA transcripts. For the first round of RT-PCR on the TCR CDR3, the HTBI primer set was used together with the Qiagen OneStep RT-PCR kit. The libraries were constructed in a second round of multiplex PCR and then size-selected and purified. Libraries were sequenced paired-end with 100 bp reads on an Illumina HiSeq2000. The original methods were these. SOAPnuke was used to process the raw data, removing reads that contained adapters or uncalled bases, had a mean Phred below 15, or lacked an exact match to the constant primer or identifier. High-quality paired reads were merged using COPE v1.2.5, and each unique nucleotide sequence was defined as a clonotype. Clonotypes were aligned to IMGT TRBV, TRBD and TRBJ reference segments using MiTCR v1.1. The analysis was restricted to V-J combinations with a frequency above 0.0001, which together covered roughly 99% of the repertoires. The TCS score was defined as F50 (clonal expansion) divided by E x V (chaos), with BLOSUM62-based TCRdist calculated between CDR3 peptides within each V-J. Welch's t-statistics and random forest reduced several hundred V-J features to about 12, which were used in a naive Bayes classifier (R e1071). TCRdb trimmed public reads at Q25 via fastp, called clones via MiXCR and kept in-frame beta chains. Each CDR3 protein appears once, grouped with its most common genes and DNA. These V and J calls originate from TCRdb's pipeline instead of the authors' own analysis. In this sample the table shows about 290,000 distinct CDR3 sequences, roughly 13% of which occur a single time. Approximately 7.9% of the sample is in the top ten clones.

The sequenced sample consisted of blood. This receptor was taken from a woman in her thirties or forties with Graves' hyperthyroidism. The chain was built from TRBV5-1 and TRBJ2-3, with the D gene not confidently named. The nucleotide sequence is TGCGCCAGCAGCTTGAGCGAGAGGCCTAACACAGATACGCAGTATTTT. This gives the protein CASSLSERPNTDTQYF.